This TCR beta chain was obtained from a study of blood T cell repertoires in COVID-19. Whole-study context: Material from acute and convalescent COVID-19 was sourced from the United States, Italy and Spain. PBMCs, B-cell-depleted T cells, or T cells were the source of the cDNA or gDNA that made up the material.

Original analysis: The assay estimated nucleated cells by amplifying reference gene primers. Only in-frame clones appear in the TCRdb table, and some are missing; sequencing was by immunoSEQ multiplex PCR. V and J calls and clone size are copied from that table; D and trimming were computed from the DNA. The table includes approximately 130,000 clones, 85% detected once. V lost 8 bases and J 0 bases, leaving 13 bases between the germline ends. From germline, CDR1 is SNHLY and CDR2 FYNNEI. The CDR3 has 14 amino acids. What was sequenced was peripheral blood. The receptor was isolated from a human donor in a cohort sampled during active COVID-19. J is TRBJ2-5 and V is TRBV2; tentative D call: TRBD1 (6 bases). The CDR3 is CASAAGVYQETQYF. Written as DNA, the CDR3 is TGTGCCAGCGCGGCAGGGGTTTACCAAGAGACCCAGTACTTC.